Listed below are T cell receptor beta chains from one sample, sequenced in a study of blood T cell repertoires in COVID-19. Sequencing used immunoSEQ multiplex PCR; TCRdb keeps in-frame clones, though not all of them. In the table there are some 190,000 clones, roughly 89% of which are singletons. The specimen sequenced was PBMCs or T cells enriched from blood (not recorded which). All receptors derive from a woman aged 30 to 39 who had been exposed to COVID-19. Both conserved end residues are part of each CDR3. The D gene is left open where the match is weak. Part of the rows lack a size; the others show once, few, many or a class for expanded clones.

J,V,length,D,size,DNA,CDR3
TRBJ1-2,TRBV27,17,TRBD1,once,TGTGCCAGCAGGAAATTGGACAGGGGGCGGCCAGGGGATGGCTACACCTTC,CASRKLDRGRPGDGYTF
TRBJ2-7,TRBV4-1,17,TRBD2,once,TGCGCCAGCAGCCAAGCCATTACTAGCGGGGGGAACTACGAGCAGTACTTC,CASSQAITSGGNYEQYF
TRBJ1-3,TRBV9,17,-,-,TGTGCCAGCAGCGTAGCTACGGGGGAGGTATATGGAAACACCATATATTTT,CASSVATGEVYGNTIYF
TRBJ1-4,TRBV5-1,17,-,-,TGCGCCAGCAGCCCGGGGGGAGGGCCCGCAACTAATGAAAAACTGTTTTTT,CASSPGGGPATNEKLFF
TRBJ1-1,TRBV6-5,15,TRBD1,-,TGTGCCAGCAGTTCCCCGACAGGGGCGAACACTGAAGCTTTCTTT,CASSSPTGANTEAFF
TRBJ2-2,TRBV30,13,-,once,TGTGCCTGGAGTATCGTTTCCGGGGGGGAGCTGTTTTTT,CAWSIVSGGELFF
TRBJ2-7,TRBV29-1,12,TRBD1,-,TGCAGCGTAAGGGACAGCACCTACGAGCAGTACTTC,CSVRDSTYEQYF
TRBJ2-3,TRBV11-2,15,-,-,TGTGCCAGCAGCTCGGGGGGCGCCGACCGTGATACGCAGTATTTT,CASSSGGADRDTQYF
TRBJ1-2,TRBV4-1,14,-,-,TGCGCCAGCAGCCAAGAACATACCATGAGGGGCTACACCTTC,CASSQEHTMRGYTF
TRBJ1-2,TRBV10-3,15,-,-,TGTGCCATCAGTGAGACAGGGAGCCCCCCTTATGGCTACACCTTC,CAISETGSPPYGYTF
TRBJ2-7,TRBV27,13,-,-,TGTGCCAGCAGTTTAAGCAGGGCCTACGAGCAGTACTTC,CASSLSRAYEQYF
TRBJ2-7,TRBV30,13,TRBD2,-,TGTGCCTGTATTAGCGGGGGTCTGTACGAGCAGTACTTC,CACISGGLYEQYF
TRBJ2-3,TRBV15,15,TRBD2,-,TGTGCCACCAGCCAAACTAGCGGGAGCACAGATACGCAGTATTTT,CATSQTSGSTDTQYF
TRBJ1-2,TRBV30,15,TRBD1,-,TGTGCCTGGAGTGTGACAGGGGGCAGCGTCTATGGCTACACCTTC,CAWSVTGGSVYGYTF
TRBJ1-4,TRBV10-2,13,-,-,TGCGCCAGCAGTGAAGGCAGGCACGAAAAACTGTTTTTT,CASSEGRHEKLFF
TRBJ1-1,TRBV19,14,-,-,TGTGCCAGTAGTCCCAGGAGGGAGTTGACTGAAGCTTTCTTT,CASSPRRELTEAFF